Each of the 5 T cell receptor beta chains below was sequenced from the same sample in a study of cytomegalovirus exposure and HLA in healthy donors. PCR employed 60 Vbeta and 13 Jbeta primers. This table comes from immunoSEQ multiplex PCR, and its TCRdb copy is limited to in-frame clones, with some not included. The table has 95,000 to 150,000 clones, around 81% seen once. The sample comprised PBMCs. The source is a woman aged 40-49 years in good health and CMV-seronegative.

The chain uses TRBV7-2 and TRBJ2-7, with D possibly TRBD2 on 6 matching bases. The V end was cut by 4 bases, the J end by 2 bases, with 12 bases between. The germline V gene has CDR1 SGHTA and CDR2 FQGNSA. The CDR3 has 14 amino acids. The CDR3, as DNA: TGTGCCAGCAGCTCTAAACTAGCCACCTACGAGCAGTACTTC. It encodes CASSSKLATYEQYF.

The V gene is TRBV7-2, the J gene TRBJ2-3, with 7 bases identical to TRBD2. The CDR3 runs to 16 residues. The germline V gene encodes CDR1 SGHTA and CDR2 FQGNSA. The V segment lost 1 base and the J segment 1 base; nucleotides outside the gene matches: 5. Here the CDR3 reads CASSLVGTSGTDTQYF. Here the CDR3 DNA reads TGTGCCAGCAGCTTAGTCGGTACTAGCGGCACAGATACGCAGTATTTT.

This clone was picked up one time. This chain joins TRBV7-9 and TRBJ2-1; TRBD2 matches at 7 bases. CDR3 length: 14 amino acids. Germline assignment: CDR1 SEHNR and CDR2 FQNEAQ (reference sequence). The V segment lost 0 bases and the J segment 5 bases; nucleotides outside the gene matches: 1. The CDR3: CASSLAGTNNEQFF. The DNA for the CDR3 is TGTGCCAGCAGCTTAGCTGGGACTAACAATGAGCAGTTCTTC.

The chain employs TRBV4-1 and TRBJ1-1; 7 nucleotides line up with TRBD1. The CDR3 totals 16 residues. Looked up from germline, CDR1 is MGHRA and CDR2 is YSYEKL. Unmatched junction bases numbered 5, after V lost 0 bases and J lost 1 base. Here the CDR3 reads CASSQDPTGRNTEAFF. The CDR3, as DNA: TGCGCCAGCAGCCAAGATCCGACAGGGCGGAACACTGAAGCTTTCTTT.

CDR3 sequence: CASSLVPTGAEAFF. The CDR3 DNA is TGTGCCAGCAGCTTGGTTCCCACGGGGGCTGAAGCTTTCTTT. The chain combines TRBV5-4 with TRBJ1-1, with D tentatively TRBD1 (5 bases). The germline V gene has CDR1 SGHNT and CDR2 YYREEE (reference sequence). V was trimmed by 0 bases and J by 6 bases, leaving 12 bases between them. The CDR3 runs to 14 residues.